This TCR beta chain was identified during a study of a mutant IDH1 vaccine in newly diagnosed glioma. For the study at large: The therapy given earlier, which was standard therapy, consisted of radiotherapy, temozolomide, or both, and most of the patients received both.

Time point indicated: baseline, week 1 (first vaccination visit). Treatment noted: pre-vaccination baseline after standard-of-care therapy. Deletions cut 0 bases from V and 1 base from J, with 13 bases between. The CDR3 is 16 residues long. Germline V lookup: CDR1 GTSNPN, CDR2 SVGIG (reference sequence). Libraries were prepared by immunoSEQ multiplex PCR; TCRdb keeps only in-frame clonotypes and omits some of them. The table includes some 56,000 clones, approximately 92% detected once. Sample: PBMCs, taken from a glioma patient treated with radiotherapy, temozolomide or both. This sequence was found in a man aged 50 to 60 with glioma. The chain joins TRBV30 to TRBJ1-5; D ambiguous. The CDR3 loop is CAWSVDYGPSNQPQHF. The CDR3 DNA follows: TGTGCCTGGAGTGTCGATTACGGGCCGAGCAATCAGCCCCAGCATTTT.